This TCR beta chain was identified during a study of cytomegalovirus exposure and HLA in healthy donors. Study-wide background: HLA-typed donors were the source of approximately 86 million unique TCRs held in an early data release. Genotyping of 430 or so donors showed that about 79% belonged to the Caucasian-associated ancestry cluster.

PCR was performed using 60 Vbeta and 13 Jbeta primers. Data came from immunoSEQ multiplex PCR; TCRdb stores just in-frame clones and leaves some out. The repertoire consists of about 82,000 clones, with about 68% occurring once and the leading ten covering around 20%. The germline V gene has CDR1 SEHNR and CDR2 FQNEAQ (reference sequence). V was trimmed by 7 bases and J by 9 bases, leaving 13 bases between them. CDR3 length: 12 residues. The TCR comes from a man aged 25-45 years in good health and CMV-seropositive. The J gene is TRBJ2-1, the V gene TRBV7-9; tentative D call: TRBD2 (5 bases). Sequencing was performed on PBMCs. The CDR3 DNA follows: TGTGCCAGCACGTTGGGCGCGGGTGAGCAGTTCTTC. The encoded protein is CASTLGAGEQFF.